The 15 T cell receptor beta chains reported below all come from one sample, sequenced in a study of shared clonotypes between healthy human individuals. Assay: immunoSEQ multiplex PCR; the TCRdb copy retains only in-frame clones and omits some. Of approximately 460,000 clones listed, around 77% are singletons. Material for sequencing was PBMCs. These receptor sequences come from a woman in her thirties or forties in good health. Some clones in this sample may be carry-over from other donors' samples.

In this sample, this clone turned up many times. The same CDR3 arises from other DNA sequences in this sample as well. The chain has TRBV29-1 and TRBJ2-1; possible D gene TRBD1, 6 bases. Germline values: CDR1 SQVTM, CDR2 ANQGSEA. The CDR3 length is 11 residues. CDR3 sequence (DNA): TGCAGTGGGGGCCGTTCGGGTGAGCAGTTCTTC. Translated, it gives CSGGRSGEQFF.

On this clone: A far larger clone differs by one base, so this is likely a read error. V and J are TRBV30 and TRBJ1-2; D might be TRBD1 (6 bases). CDR1 and CDR2 from the germline V gene are GTSNPN and SVGIG (reference sequence). Trimming removed 6 bases at V and 0 bases at J, with 11 bases between. The length of the CDR3 is 13 residues. The chain's CDR3 is CACPGQTNYGYTF. CDR3 bases: TGTGCCTGCCCAGGACAGACTAACTATGGCTACACCTTC.

This clone was detected once. A far larger clone is one base from this, pointing to a likely read error. The rearrangement joins TRBV28 to TRBJ2-7; 7 nucleotides align to TRBD2. The trim removed 5 bases at V and 3 bases at J, leaving 7 bases unmatched. Germline CDR1 reads MDHEN; CDR2 reads SYDVKM. The CDR3 runs 14 residues. The CDR3 sequence is CASSGPAGIYEQYF. The DNA of the CDR3 is TGTGCCAGCAGTGGACCAGCGGGGATCTACGAGCAGTACTTC.

This clone turned up a few times. The gene calls are TRBV19 and TRBJ1-5, with D possibly TRBD1 on 6 matching bases. Germline V gives CDR1 LNHDA, CDR2 SQIVND (reference sequence). Trimming removed 7 bases at V and 1 base at J, with 17 bases between. The CDR3 loop spans 16 amino acids. The CDR3: CASTLLTGTSNQPQHF. As DNA, the CDR3 is TGTGCCAGTACTTTGTTGACAGGAACGAGCAATCAGCCCCAGCATTTT. Full variable domain (outside the CDR3, taken from reference TRBV19 and TRBJ1-5): DGGITQSPKYLFRKEGQNVTLSCEQNLNHDAMYWYRQDPGQGLRLIYYSQIVNDFQKGDIAEGYSVSREKKESFPLTVTSAQKNPTAFYLCASTLLTGTSNQPQHFGDGTRLSIL.

J is TRBJ2-5 and V is TRBV6-6; 7 bases line up with TRBD1. V shed 2 bases and J 4 bases; nucleotides not matched to a gene: 7. CDR3 length: 15 amino acids. Germline-derived CDR1 and CDR2 are MNHNY and SVGAGI (reference sequence). The CDR3 DNA follows: TGTGCCAGCAGTTACCACAGGGCAGGGGGAGAGACCCAGTACTTC. Amino acids: CASSYHRAGGETQYF.

Comment on this clone: A read error likely explains this, since a far larger clone differs by one base. V and J are TRBV5-6 and TRBJ2-1; D remains unclear. The V gene lost 4 bases and the J gene lost 3 bases, with 8 bases spanning the gap. Germline lookup yields CDR1 SGHDT and CDR2 YYEEEE. The CDR3 is 13 residues long. The CDR3 DNA is TGTGCCAGCAGCGGATTTCTCTACAATGAGCAGTTCTTC. The encoded protein is CASSGFLYNEQFF. The variable domain in full, completed from reference TRBV5-6 and TRBJ2-1, reads DAGVTQSPTHLIKTRGQQVTLRCSPKSGHDTVSWYQQALGQGPQFIFQYYEEEERQRGNFPDRFSGHQFPNYSSELNVNALLLGDSALYLCASSGFLYNEQFFGPGTRLTVL.

The chain joins TRBV2 to TRBJ2-3; 10 nucleotides line up with TRBD1. The V gene's germline CDR1 is SNHLY and CDR2 FYNNEI. The V gene end was trimmed by 5 bases and the J gene end by 2 bases; junction bases not matched to a gene: 7. The CDR3 is 16 residues long. The CDR3 loop is CASSIDRGRITDTQYF. CDR3 coding DNA: TGTGCCAGCAGTATTGACAGGGGGCGAATCACAGATACGCAGTATTTT.

This clone was seen a handful of times. V usage is TRBV7-8 and J usage is TRBJ2-7, with TRBD1 identical over 10 bases. Germline V gives CDR1 SGHVS, CDR2 FQNEAQ. CDR3 length equals 15 residues. With 5 bases clipped from V and 4 bases from J, the junction kept 8 bases outside the gene matches. The CDR3 nucleotides read TGTGCCAGCAGCCCGGGAGGGACAGGGGCGTACGAGCAGTACTTC. Its protein product is CASSPGGTGAYEQYF.

The CDR3 DNA is TGTGCCTGGAGTGAGGCACCCCTAAGCACAGATACGCAGTATTTT. This translates into CAWSEAPLSTDTQYF. V is TRBV30 and J is TRBJ2-3; D is unclear. The CDR3 is 15 residues long. Germline CDR1 GTSNPN, CDR2 SVGIG (reference sequence). The V end lost 1 base, the J end lost 0 bases, and 11 bases lay between the germline ends.

The rearrangement uses TRBV9 and TRBJ2-3; D is possibly TRBD1 (6 bases). The CDR3 totals 16 residues. The germline CDR1 and CDR2 sequences are SGDLS and YYNGEE. The germline V and J ends were trimmed by 4 bases and 2 bases, with 17 bases remaining between them. As DNA, the CDR3 is TGTGCCAGCAGCCTCAAGACAGGTCTTCTCACAGATACGCAGTATTTT. Residues: CASSLKTGLLTDTQYF.

For this clone: A read error is the likely source, as a far larger clone sits one nucleotide away. The V and J genes are TRBV29-1 and TRBJ2-7; 7 bases agree with TRBD1. CDR3 size: 11 residues. The germline gives CDR1 SQVTM, CDR2 ANQGSEA. CDR3 sequence reads: CSVWDSYGQYF. The CDR3 coding sequence is TGCAGCGTCTGGGACAGTTACGGGCAGTACTTC.

This clone was detected only a few times. The chain carries TRBV30 and TRBJ2-7, with D perhaps assigned TRBD1 or TRBD2 (5 bases each). The CDR3 sequence is 13 residues long. From germline, CDR1 is GTSNPN and CDR2 SVGIG (reference sequence). Trimming cost V 4 bases and J 7 bases, with 17 bases left between them. The CDR3 is CAWTGRALGEQYF. CDR3 sequence (DNA): TGTGCCTGGACGGGGCGGGCTCTGGGGGAGCAGTACTTC.

The chain uses TRBV28 and TRBJ1-1, with TRBD1 matching over 8 bases. The germline V gene has CDR1 MDHEN and CDR2 SYDVKM. V was clipped by 5 bases and J by 2 bases; unmatched bases: 13. This CDR3 spans 17 amino acids. CDR3 amino acids: CASSGTPWTGRNTEAFF. The DNA of the CDR3 is TGTGCCAGCAGTGGGACCCCCTGGACAGGGAGAAACACTGAAGCTTTCTTT.

This clone was seen only a few times. This specimen includes other DNA sequences encoding the same CDR3. V gene TRBV7-2 combines with J gene TRBJ1-4; D is uncertain. This CDR3 region has 15 residues. Deletions cut 2 bases from V and 4 bases from J, with 11 bases between. Looked up from germline, CDR1 is SGHTA and CDR2 is FQGNSA. In DNA, the CDR3 is TGTGCCAGCAGCTTACAAGGCAGCCATAATGAAAAACTGTTTTTT. This gives the protein CASSLQGSHNEKLFF.

The V gene is TRBV2, the J gene TRBJ2-1; D unresolved. CDR1 SNHLY and CDR2 FYNNEI come from the germline V gene. The CDR3 runs to 13 residues. The germline V and J ends were trimmed by 5 bases and 9 bases, with 14 bases remaining between them. The CDR3 nucleotides are TGTGCCAGCAGTAAGACTCCGACGGGTGAGCAGTTCTTC. It encodes CASSKTPTGEQFF.